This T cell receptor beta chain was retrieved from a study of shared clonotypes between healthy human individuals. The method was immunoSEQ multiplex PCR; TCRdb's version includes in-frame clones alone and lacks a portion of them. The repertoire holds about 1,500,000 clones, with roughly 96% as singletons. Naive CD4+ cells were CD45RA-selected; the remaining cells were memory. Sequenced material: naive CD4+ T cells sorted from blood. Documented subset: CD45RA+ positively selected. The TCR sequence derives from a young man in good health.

CDR3: CASSPTGGYEQYF. The CDR3 nucleotides read TGTGCCAGTAGTCCCACGGGGGGCTACGAGCAGTACTTC. This chain links TRBV19 with TRBJ2-7; 7 bases line up with TRBD2. The CDR3 contains 13 residues. From germline, CDR1 is LNHDA and CDR2 SQIVND (reference sequence). V was pared by 5 bases and J by 3 bases, with 4 bases of the junction left unmatched.